This passage covers 8 T cell receptor beta chains from one sample sequenced in a study of shared clonotypes between healthy human individuals. Produced via immunoSEQ multiplex PCR; TCRdb's table is partial and in-frame only. This table holds fewer than 600,000 clones, around 74% found once. Material: PBMCs. Receptor source: a woman between 40 and 50 years old in good health. Some clones in this sample may be carry-over from other donors' samples.

The rearrangement joins TRBV9 to TRBJ2-2; D gene uncertain. Trimming removed 4 bases at V and 0 bases at J, with 16 bases between. The CDR3 covers 17 residues. CDR1 SGDLS and CDR2 YYNGEE come from the germline V gene. CDR3 in DNA: TGTGCCAGCAGCTCCCAGGCAGCACACCCGAACACCGGGGAGCTGTTTTTT. Amino acids: CASSSQAAHPNTGELFF.

This rearrangement joins TRBV4-2 to TRBJ2-3; no definite D call. V lost 3 bases to trimming and J lost 1 base, with 5 bases between them. The CDR3 contains 13 residues. Per germline, CDR1 LGHNA and CDR2 YNFKEQ. The DNA for the CDR3 is TGTGCCAGCAGCCAGGTTGGCACAGATACGCAGTATTTT. Protein: CASSQVGTDTQYF.

This chain uses TRBV7-9 with TRBJ1-4; tentative D call: TRBD1 (6 bases). CDR3 size: 15 residues. Per germline, CDR1 SEHNR and CDR2 FQNEAQ (reference sequence). Trimming pared 0 bases from V and 7 bases from J, leaving 12 bases between. The CDR3 protein is CASSLAGSRGEKLFF. As DNA, the CDR3 is TGTGCCAGCAGCTTAGCGGGGTCCAGGGGTGAAAAACTGTTTTTT.

The chain joins TRBV5-6 to TRBJ2-1, with unresolved D. The CDR3 totals 14 residues. V was clipped by 1 base and J by 3 bases, with 8 bases between them. Germline loops: CDR1 SGHDT, CDR2 YYEEEE. DNA of the CDR3: TGTGCCAGCAGCTTGCGGGTGTTCTACAATGAGCAGTTCTTC. It codes for CASSLRVFYNEQFF.

The V gene is TRBV2, the J gene TRBJ1-6; D gene ambiguous. Germline CDR1 and CDR2: SNHLY and FYNNEI. Between the trimmed V and J ends, which lost 9 bases and 6 bases, there was a span of 12 bases. This CDR3 comprises 13 residues. Written as DNA, the CDR3 is TGTGCCAGTTGTCATGAAGTTAATTCACCCCTCCACTTT. This translates into CASCHEVNSPLHF.

This chain joins TRBV19 and TRBJ2-1; 10 nucleotides line up with TRBD2. The CDR3 consists of 18 residues. V was clipped by 5 bases and J by 4 bases; unmatched bases: 14. CDR1 is LNHDA, CDR2 SQIVND, per germline (reference sequence). CDR3 region: CASSALLAGLPGYNEQFF. Written as DNA, the CDR3 is TGTGCCAGTAGTGCCTTACTAGCGGGACTCCCGGGATACAATGAGCAGTTCTTC.

The chain recombines TRBV5-8 with TRBJ2-5; tentative D call: TRBD1 (5 bases). Deletions cut 10 bases from V and 3 bases from J, with 16 bases between. Germline V gene sequence: CDR1 SGHTS, CDR2 YDEGEE. This CDR3 has 13 residues. CDR3 residues: CAAQSQAEETQYF. CDR3 nucleotide sequence: TGTGCCGCCCAATCACAGGCCGAAGAGACCCAGTACTTC. Variable domain in full (rest from reference TRBV5-8 and TRBJ2-5): EAGVTQSPTHLIKTRGQQATLRCSPISGHTSVYWYQQALGLGLQFLLWYDEGEERNRGNFPPRFSGRQFPNYSSELNVNALELEDSALYLCAAQSQAEETQYFGPGTRLLVL.

This sequence joins TRBV28 and TRBJ2-3, with 13 positions matching TRBD2. This CDR3 region has 15 residues. The germline gives CDR1 MDHEN, CDR2 SYDVKM. J lost 6 bases, V lost 6 bases, and 6 bases had no gene match. This CDR3 is CASRRLAGGLDTQYF. In DNA form, the CDR3 reads TGTGCCAGCAGGCGACTAGCGGGAGGCCTGGATACGCAGTATTTT.